This T cell receptor (beta chain) was retrieved from a study of CD8+ T cells in alopecia areata. On this clone itself: Its antigen is as yet unknown.

cDNA prepared by RNA extraction and subsequent reverse transcription served as the template for sequencing. TCRdb's copy holds only in-frame clones and misses some; the assay was immunoSEQ multiplex PCR. The sample comprises over 150,000 clones, about 61% of which are singletons, and 4% to 6% rests with the top ten. Study findings and constraints: An increase in clonality over normal scalp was evident in lesional scalp, especially alopecia totalis/universalis.

This CDR3 spans 16 amino acids. The V and J ends lost 1 base and 6 bases respectively, with 16 bases between them. Germline assignment: CDR1 MGHRA and CDR2 YSYEKL. J is TRBJ2-1 and V is TRBV4-1; D may be TRBD1 (6 bases). The origin of this receptor is a human donor in good health. The sequenced sample was CD8+ T cells sorted from blood. Here the CDR3 reads CASSQVWDNLINEQFF. The CDR3 coding sequence is TGCGCCAGCAGCCAAGTGTGGGACAACCTAATCAATGAGCAGTTCTTC.